The next 32 T cell receptor beta chains were all read from a single sample in a study of shared clonotypes between healthy human individuals (dated by TCRdb to 2019 to 2021). The library came from the immunoSEQ multiplex PCR assay. Held by TCRdb, this immuneACCESS table contains in-frame sequences only and omits some clones. Under half of the omission traces to an unresolved V gene where checked; the cause of the rest is unknown. Here the sample has over a million clones; around 76% occur a single time. The top ten hold approximately 1.5% of the sample. Sequencing was carried out using memory CD4+ T cells sorted from blood. Reading the label with the study, this specimen's cell subset or site is: CD45RA-negative fraction. Receptors originate from a man between 18 and 35 years old in good health.

This chain joins TRBV2 and TRBJ2-7; maybe TRBD1 (6 bases). Germline lookup yields CDR1 SNHLY and CDR2 FYNNEI. Trimming shortened V by 8 bases and J by 3 bases, and 8 bases separated the two germline ends. The CDR3 runs to 11 residues. The CDR3 nucleotides are TGTGCCAGCGAACAGGGCTACGAGCAGTACTTC. Translating gives CASEQGYEQYF.

V usage is TRBV27 and J usage is TRBJ1-5; 7 positions agree with TRBD1. The CDR3 covers 14 residues. Germline V gene sequence: CDR1 MNHEY, CDR2 SMNVEV (reference sequence). V was clipped by 3 bases and J by 6 bases; unmatched bases: 5. In DNA, the CDR3 is TGTGCCAGCAGTTTCAGACAGGGAGGTCAGCCCCAGCATTTT. Protein product: CASSFRQGGQPQHF.

This sequence joins TRBV6-1 and TRBJ1-5, with 9 nucleotides matching TRBD1. With 11 bases clipped from V and 4 bases from J, the junction kept 3 bases outside the gene matches. CDR3 size: 12 residues. CDR1 MNHNS and CDR2 SASEGT come from the germline V gene. This CDR3 reads CAGGTGNQPQHF. For the CDR3, the DNA is TGTGCCGGTGGGACAGGGAATCAGCCCCAGCATTTT.

This chain joins TRBV7-2 and TRBJ2-1; D remains ambiguous. The CDR3 is 14 residues long. CDR1 is SGHTA, CDR2 FQGNSA, per germline. V shed 4 bases and J shed 4 bases, with 11 bases lying between them. The CDR3 protein is CASSSGPEYNEQFF. CDR3 nucleotides: TGTGCCAGCAGCTCAGGACCCGAATACAATGAGCAGTTCTTC.

The sample holds a few counts of this clone. The chain employs TRBV20-1 and TRBJ1-1, with D uncertain. The CDR3 consists of 9 residues. The germline V and J ends were trimmed by 4 bases and 3 bases, with 0 bases remaining between them. The germline V gene encodes CDR1 DFQATT and CDR2 SNEGSKA (reference sequence). The CDR3, as DNA: TGCAGTGCTAACACTGAAGCTTTCTTT. It codes for CSANTEAFF.

The chain links TRBV5-8 to TRBJ2-4; D might be TRBD1 or TRBD2, each matching 5 bases. V gave up 3 bases and J gave up 12 bases, with 13 bases separating them. Germline CDR1 reads SGHTS; CDR2 reads YDEGEE. The CDR3 spans 12 residues. The CDR3 sequence is CASSSGRGAQYF. In DNA, the CDR3 is TGTGCCAGCAGCTCTGGACGAGGGGCTCAGTACTTC.

The chain is built from TRBV5-1 and TRBJ1-6, with D unclear. Trimming cost V 1 base and J 7 bases, with 9 bases left between them. CDR3 length: 14 residues. Germline CDR1 reads SGHRS; CDR2 reads YFSETQ. As DNA, the CDR3 is TGCGCCAGCAGCTTGATGATGCTCAATTCACCCCTCCACTTT. Translating gives CASSLMMLNSPLHF.

J is TRBJ2-1 and V is TRBV5-1; maybe TRBD2 (6 bases). Trimming removed 2 bases at V and 8 bases at J, with 14 bases between. CDR1 SGHRS and CDR2 YFSETQ come from the germline V gene. This CDR3 region has 14 residues. In DNA, the CDR3 is TGCGCCAGCAGCTTTGGGCGGGGTAACGATGAGCAGTTCTTC. Amino acid sequence: CASSFGRGNDEQFF.

This clone showed up just a few times. The rearrangement joins TRBV18 to TRBJ2-1; 15 nucleotides match TRBD2. The germline gives CDR1 KGHSH, CDR2 LQKENI. J lost 11 bases, V lost 2 bases, and 7 bases had no gene match. The CDR3 is 16 residues long. The CDR3 coding sequence is TGTGCCAGCTCACCAACGGGACTAGCGGGAGGTCACCAGCAGTTCTTC. It yields the protein CASSPTGLAGGHQQFF.

The chain is built from TRBV4-1 and TRBJ1-5; no reliable D call. V lost 4 bases, J lost 4 bases, and 14 bases lay in between. This CDR3 contains 15 residues. Per the germline V gene, CDR1 is MGHRA and CDR2 is YSYEKL. The CDR3 sequence is CASSPNPLFNQPQHF. The CDR3 bases are TGCGCCAGCAGCCCAAATCCCTTATTTAATCAGCCCCAGCATTTT.

As concerns this clone: The junction does not match germline at one end; this may be a read error. The J gene is TRBJ1-1, the V gene TRBV2; D unclear. Germline CDR1 is SNHLY and CDR2 is FYNNEI. CDR3 length equals 14 residues. The CDR3 DNA follows: TGTGCCAGCAGTGAACTGGGCTTGAACACTGACGCTTTCTTT. It specifies CASSELGLNTDAFF.

This chain joins TRBV28 and TRBJ2-1; 9 bases align to TRBD2. V trimming: 8 bases; J trimming: 4 bases; junction bases outside the gene matches: 3. Germline CDR1 is MDHEN and CDR2 is SYDVKM. This CDR3 region has 13 residues. CDR3 sequence (DNA): TGTGCCAGCGGTAGCGGGGGATACAATGAGCAGTTCTTC. The encoded protein is CASGSGGYNEQFF.

This chain uses TRBV18 with TRBJ1-6; D ambiguous. The germline V gene has CDR1 KGHSH and CDR2 LQKENI. The V gene lost 2 bases and the J gene lost 4 bases, with 9 bases spanning the gap. The CDR3 runs to 15 residues. CDR3: CASSPGETYNSPLHF. The CDR3 region has the DNA TGTGCCAGCTCACCAGGGGAAACTTATAATTCACCCCTCCACTTT.

This clone was observed a few times. V and J are TRBV5-1 and TRBJ1-6; TRBD1 aligns across 7 bases. Germline V gene data show CDR1 as SGHRS and CDR2 as YFSETQ. The CDR3 is 15 residues long. Trimming took 2 bases from V and 7 from J; bases not matched to a gene: 6. The CDR3 spells CASSFNQGGNSPLHF. The CDR3 DNA follows: TGCGCCAGCAGCTTTAACCAGGGGGGCAATTCACCCCTCCACTTT.

The chain links TRBV28 to TRBJ1-1; no clear D. The CDR3 runs to 14 residues. CDR1 MDHEN and CDR2 SYDVKM come from the germline V gene. V lost 5 bases and J 0 bases, leaving 10 bases between the germline ends. In nucleotides, the CDR3 is TGTGCCAGCAGTGTCCCAGCGATGAACACTGAAGCTTTCTTT. Its translation is CASSVPAMNTEAFF.

This chain connects TRBV7-8 to TRBJ1-6; no clear D gene. This CDR3 region has 14 residues. Trimming shortened V by 3 bases and J by 5 bases, and 8 bases separated the two germline ends. Germline V lookup: CDR1 SGHVS, CDR2 FQNEAQ. DNA of the CDR3: TGTGCCAGCAGCTTTCGAAGGGATAATTCACCCCTCCACTTT. Protein sequence: CASSFRRDNSPLHF.

J is TRBJ1-1 and V is TRBV5-6; 8 positions match TRBD1. The V and J ends lost 3 bases and 4 bases, in that order; junction bases with no gene match: 8. CDR1 is SGHDT, CDR2 YYEEEE, per germline. The CDR3 runs 15 residues. The CDR3: CASSSRTGKGTEAFF. Here the CDR3 DNA reads TGTGCCAGCAGCTCACGGACAGGGAAGGGCACTGAAGCTTTCTTT.

There are a few counts of this clone. This chain connects TRBV19 to TRBJ1-6; TRBD1 might be the D (6 bases). The ends were cut back, 3 bases at V and 6 bases at J, with 12 bases in the middle. Germline loops: CDR1 LNHDA, CDR2 SQIVND (reference sequence). The CDR3 extends over 15 amino acids. In DNA, the CDR3 is TGTGCCAGTAGTATCCAGGGGATGCCTAATTCACCCCTCCACTTT. It specifies CASSIQGMPNSPLHF.

The V and J genes are TRBV9 and TRBJ2-1; D unclear. The CDR3 spans 15 residues. CDR1 is SGDLS, CDR2 YYNGEE, per germline. The ends were cut back, 3 bases at V and 4 bases at J, with 14 bases in the middle. CDR3 sequence reads: CASSESPGGYNEQFF. CDR3 nucleotide sequence: TGTGCCAGCAGCGAGAGCCCCGGCGGTTACAATGAGCAGTTCTTC.

V and J are TRBV10-2 and TRBJ2-2, with TRBD1 matching 7 bases. The CDR3 runs 17 residues. Germline CDR1 WSHSY, CDR2 SAAADI. After removal of 3 bases from V and 2 bases from J, the junction contained 9 bases not matched to a gene. In DNA form, the CDR3 reads TGCGCCAGCAGTGAACCCCGACAGGGTGGTAACACCGGGGAGCTGTTTTTT. Residues: CASSEPRQGGNTGELFF.

J is TRBJ2-1 and V is TRBV5-4, with 11 bases aligning to TRBD2. The germline CDR1 and CDR2 sequences are SGHNT and YYREEE (reference sequence). This CDR3 has 16 residues. Trimming took 0 bases from V and 4 from J; bases not matched to a gene: 3. As DNA, the CDR3 is TGTGCCAGCAGCTTGGCCGGACTAGCGGGTTACAATGAGCAGTTCTTC. Protein sequence: CASSLAGLAGYNEQFF.

This clone was recorded a few times. V is TRBV9 and J is TRBJ2-5; no clear D. This CDR3 has 14 residues. The V end was cut by 0 bases, the J end by 2 bases, with 8 bases between. CDR1 is SGDLS and CDR2 is YYNGEE in the germline V gene. The CDR3 bases are TGTGCCAGCAGCGTAGATACAGCTCAAGAGACCCAGTACTTC. Protein product: CASSVDTAQETQYF.

The chain joins TRBV15 to TRBJ2-1; D is uncertain. The length of the CDR3 is 14 residues. V lost 0 bases and J 6 bases, leaving 9 bases between the germline ends. Germline CDR1 is LNHNV and CDR2 is YYDKDF (reference sequence). The CDR3 DNA sequence: TGTGCCACCAGCAGAGATCTGACCGGCAATGAGCAGTTCTTC. This encodes CATSRDLTGNEQFF. The full variable domain, completed using reference TRBV15 and TRBJ2-1, is DAMVIQNPRYQVTQFGKPVTLSCSQTLNHNVMYWYQQKSSQAPKLLFHYYDKDFNNEADTPDNFQSRRPNTSFCFLDIRSPGLGDTAMYLCATSRDLTGNEQFFGPGTRLTVL.

This chain links TRBV5-1 with TRBJ1-2, with D hard to call. V lost 4 bases, J lost 4 bases, and 14 bases lay in between. Germline values: CDR1 SGHRS, CDR2 YFSETQ. This CDR3 is 14 amino acids long. The CDR3 reads CASSPDGPIYGYTF. DNA for the CDR3: TGCGCCAGCAGCCCGGACGGCCCAATCTATGGCTACACCTTC.

CDR3 nucleotides: TGTGCCAGCAAAAGCCGCCCTAACACCGGGGAGCTGTTTTTT. Its protein is CASKSRPNTGELFF. This sequence joins TRBV6-4 and TRBJ2-2; the D is unclear. Trimming left V 7 bases short and J 2 bases short, with 11 bases between. Per the germline V gene, CDR1 is MRHNA and CDR2 is SNTAGT. The CDR3 spans 14 residues.

The chain carries TRBV28 and TRBJ1-2; no firm D call. Germline CDR1 reads MDHEN; CDR2 reads SYDVKM. The V end was cut by 5 bases, the J end by 8 bases, with 12 bases between. CDR3 length: 12 amino acids. The CDR3 loop reads CASSDSTGGYTF. The CDR3 DNA is TGTGCCAGCAGTGATTCGACGGGGGGCTACACCTTC.

The chain has TRBV18 and TRBJ2-4; a weak D match, TRBD1 (6 bases). Trimming stripped 2 bases from V and 7 bases from J, with 12 bases between. Germline lookup yields CDR1 KGHSH and CDR2 LQKENI. CDR3 size: 14 residues. This chain's CDR3 is CASSPSNTGNIQYF. CDR3 nucleotide sequence: TGTGCCAGCTCACCATCTAATACAGGGAACATTCAGTACTTC.

This clone was counted a few times. The chain employs TRBV30 and TRBJ1-1; D may be TRBD1 (5 bases). The CDR3 loop spans 12 amino acids. The V end lost 4 bases, the J end lost 4 bases, and 10 bases lay between the germline ends. Per the germline V gene, CDR1 is GTSNPN and CDR2 is SVGIG (reference sequence). The CDR3 is CAWNQGGTEAFF. The DNA for the CDR3 is TGTGCCTGGAATCAGGGCGGCACTGAAGCTTTCTTT.

The chain joins TRBV28 to TRBJ1-2, with 8 bases that match TRBD1. From germline, CDR1 is MDHEN and CDR2 SYDVKM. V dropped 10 bases and J dropped 5; count of bases not matched to a gene: 9. This CDR3 region has 13 residues. CDR3 nucleotides: TGTGCCACTATACCGGGACAGGTATATGGCTACACCTTC. Residues: CATIPGQVYGYTF.

This clone was seen only a few times. The chain couples TRBV6-1 to TRBJ1-5; 7 positions agree with TRBD1. The junction had 7 bases not matched to a gene; V was cut back by 8 bases and J by 0 bases. The CDR3 covers 15 residues. Germline CDR1 reads MNHNS; CDR2 reads SASEGT. CDR3 sequence: CASQQGLDSNQPQHF. The DNA for the CDR3 is TGTGCCAGCCAACAGGGGCTCGATAGCAATCAGCCCCAGCATTTT.

Concerning this clone: The identical CDR3 is also encoded by other nucleotide sequences in the sample. V gene TRBV7-9 combines with J gene TRBJ1-4; no clear D gene. The CDR3 contains 14 residues. The V gene's germline CDR1 is SEHNR and CDR2 FQNEAQ (reference sequence). Trimming pared 0 bases from V and 4 bases from J, leaving 6 bases between. CDR3 region: CASSLAEINEKLFF. The CDR3, as DNA: TGTGCCAGCAGCTTAGCAGAGATTAATGAAAAACTGTTTTTT.

The rearrangement uses TRBV9 and TRBJ1-3, with D unresolved. Germline CDR1 SGDLS, CDR2 YYNGEE. V was trimmed by 3 bases and J by 3 bases, leaving 7 bases between them. The CDR3 length is 13 residues. DNA of the CDR3: TGTGCCAGCAGCGCGGGCCGTGGAAACACCATATATTTT. It specifies CASSAGRGNTIYF.